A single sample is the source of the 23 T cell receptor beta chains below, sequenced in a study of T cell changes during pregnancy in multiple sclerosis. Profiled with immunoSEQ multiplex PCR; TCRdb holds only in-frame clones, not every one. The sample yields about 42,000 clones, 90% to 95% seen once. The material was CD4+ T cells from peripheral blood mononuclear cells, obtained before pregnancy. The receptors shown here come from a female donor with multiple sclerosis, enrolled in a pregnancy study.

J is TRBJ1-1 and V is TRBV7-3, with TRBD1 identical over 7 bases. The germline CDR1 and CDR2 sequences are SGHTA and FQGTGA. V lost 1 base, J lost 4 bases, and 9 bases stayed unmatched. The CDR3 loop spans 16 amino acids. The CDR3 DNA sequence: TGTGCCAGCAGCTTAAAGGGGGCACCCCGTCCCACTGAAGCTTTCTTT. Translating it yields CASSLKGAPRPTEAFF.

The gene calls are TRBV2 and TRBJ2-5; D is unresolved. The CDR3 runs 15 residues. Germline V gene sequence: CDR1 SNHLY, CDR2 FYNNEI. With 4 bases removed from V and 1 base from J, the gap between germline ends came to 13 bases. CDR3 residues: CASSVGTAIQETQYF. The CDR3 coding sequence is TGTGCCAGCAGTGTTGGTACAGCTATCCAAGAGACCCAGTACTTC.

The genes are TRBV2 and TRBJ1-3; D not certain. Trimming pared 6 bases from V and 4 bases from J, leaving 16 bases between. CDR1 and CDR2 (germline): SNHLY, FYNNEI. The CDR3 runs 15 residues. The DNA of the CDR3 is TGTGCCAGCAGACGGACTGAAGTCCCGGGAAACACCATATATTTT. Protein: CASRRTEVPGNTIYF.

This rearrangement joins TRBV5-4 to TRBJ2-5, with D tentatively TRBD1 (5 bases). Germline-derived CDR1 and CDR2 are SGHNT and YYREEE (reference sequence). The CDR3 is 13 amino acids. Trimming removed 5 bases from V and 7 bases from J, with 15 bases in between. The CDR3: CASRPGLQGTQYF. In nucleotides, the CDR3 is TGTGCCAGCAGACCCGGGCTCCAGGGGACCCAGTACTTC. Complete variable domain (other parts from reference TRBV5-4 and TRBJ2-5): ETGVTQSPTHLIKTRGQQVTLRCSSQSGHNTVSWYQQALGQGPQFIFQYYREEENGRGNFPPRFSGLQFPNYSSELNVNALELDDSALYLCASRPGLQGTQYFGPGTRLLVL.

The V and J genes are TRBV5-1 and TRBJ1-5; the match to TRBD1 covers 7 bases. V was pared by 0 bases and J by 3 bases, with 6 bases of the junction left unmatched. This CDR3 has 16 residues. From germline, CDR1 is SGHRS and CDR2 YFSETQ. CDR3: CASSLVPTGDNQPQHF. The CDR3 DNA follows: TGCGCCAGCAGCTTGGTGCCCACAGGGGACAATCAGCCCCAGCATTTT.

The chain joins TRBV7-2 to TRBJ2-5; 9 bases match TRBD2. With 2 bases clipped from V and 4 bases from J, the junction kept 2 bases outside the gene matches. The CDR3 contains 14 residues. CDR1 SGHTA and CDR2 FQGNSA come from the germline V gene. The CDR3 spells CASSLRAGGETQYF. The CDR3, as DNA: TGTGCCAGCAGCTTACGAGCGGGGGGAGAGACCCAGTACTTC.

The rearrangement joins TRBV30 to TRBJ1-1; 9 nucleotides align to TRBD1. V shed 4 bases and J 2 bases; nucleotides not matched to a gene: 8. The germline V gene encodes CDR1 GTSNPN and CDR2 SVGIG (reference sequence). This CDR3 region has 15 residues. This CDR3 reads CAWTSGTGGNTEAFF. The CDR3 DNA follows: TGTGCCTGGACCTCCGGAACAGGGGGCAACACTGAAGCTTTCTTT.

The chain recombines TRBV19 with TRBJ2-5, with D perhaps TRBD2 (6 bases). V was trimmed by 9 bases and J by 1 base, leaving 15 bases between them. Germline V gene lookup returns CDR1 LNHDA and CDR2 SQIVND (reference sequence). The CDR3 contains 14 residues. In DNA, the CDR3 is TGTGCCAGCCGACACGCCGGGGGCCAAGAGACCCAGTACTTC. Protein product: CASRHAGGQETQYF.

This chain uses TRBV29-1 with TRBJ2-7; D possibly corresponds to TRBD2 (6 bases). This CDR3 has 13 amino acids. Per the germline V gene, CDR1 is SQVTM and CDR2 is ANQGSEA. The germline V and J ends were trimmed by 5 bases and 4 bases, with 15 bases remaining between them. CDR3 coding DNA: TGCAGCGTTAGGCGGGGTGCCGGGTACGAGCAGTACTTC. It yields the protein CSVRRGAGYEQYF.

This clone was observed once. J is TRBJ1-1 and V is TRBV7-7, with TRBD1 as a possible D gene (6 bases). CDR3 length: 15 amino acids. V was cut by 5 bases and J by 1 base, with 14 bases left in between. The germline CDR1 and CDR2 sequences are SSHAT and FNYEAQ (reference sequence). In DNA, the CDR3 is TGTGCCAGCAGCCCCCCTACAGGGAAGAACACTGAAGCTTTCTTT. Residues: CASSPPTGKNTEAFF. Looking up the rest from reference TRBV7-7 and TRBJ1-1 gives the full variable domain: GAGVSQSPRYKVTKRGQDVTLRCDPISSHATLYWYQQALGQGPEFLTYFNYEAQPDKSGLPSDRFSAERPEGSISTLTIQRTEQRDSAMYRCASSPPTGKNTEAFFGQGTRLTVV.

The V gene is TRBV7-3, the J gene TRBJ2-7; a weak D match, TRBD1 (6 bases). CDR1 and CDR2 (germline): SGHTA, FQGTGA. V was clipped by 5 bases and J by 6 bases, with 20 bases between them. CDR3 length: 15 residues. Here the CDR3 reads CASSPQGSTPTEQYF. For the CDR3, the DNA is TGTGCCAGCAGCCCCCAGGGGAGTACACCTACCGAGCAGTACTTC.

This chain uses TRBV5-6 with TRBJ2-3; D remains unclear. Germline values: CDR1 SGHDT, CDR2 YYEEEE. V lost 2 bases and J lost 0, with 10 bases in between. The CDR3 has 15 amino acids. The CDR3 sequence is CASSFLRTSTDTQYF. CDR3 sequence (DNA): TGTGCCAGCAGCTTCCTGCGAACTAGCACAGATACGCAGTATTTT. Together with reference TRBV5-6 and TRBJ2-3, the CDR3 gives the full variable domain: DAGVTQSPTHLIKTRGQQVTLRCSPKSGHDTVSWYQQALGQGPQFIFQYYEEEERQRGNFPDRFSGHQFPNYSSELNVNALLLGDSALYLCASSFLRTSTDTQYFGPGTRLTVL.

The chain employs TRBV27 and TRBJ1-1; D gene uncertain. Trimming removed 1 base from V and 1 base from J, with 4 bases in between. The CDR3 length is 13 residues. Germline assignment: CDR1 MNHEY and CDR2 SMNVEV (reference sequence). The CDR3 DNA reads TGTGCCAGCAGTTTATATAGGAACACTGAAGCTTTCTTT. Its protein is CASSLYRNTEAFF.

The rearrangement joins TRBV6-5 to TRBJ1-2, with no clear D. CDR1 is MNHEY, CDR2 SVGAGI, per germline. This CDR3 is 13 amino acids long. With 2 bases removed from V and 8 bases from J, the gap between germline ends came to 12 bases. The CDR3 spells CASSYRPGSGYTF. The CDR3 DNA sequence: TGTGCCAGCAGTTACCGTCCGGGGAGCGGCTACACCTTC.

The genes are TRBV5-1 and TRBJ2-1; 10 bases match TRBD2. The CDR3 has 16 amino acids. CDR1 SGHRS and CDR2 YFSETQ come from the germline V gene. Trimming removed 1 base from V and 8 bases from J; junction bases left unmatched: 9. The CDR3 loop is CASSLRPSGGSDEQFF. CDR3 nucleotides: TGCGCCAGCAGCTTGCGTCCTAGCGGGGGTAGCGATGAGCAGTTCTTC.

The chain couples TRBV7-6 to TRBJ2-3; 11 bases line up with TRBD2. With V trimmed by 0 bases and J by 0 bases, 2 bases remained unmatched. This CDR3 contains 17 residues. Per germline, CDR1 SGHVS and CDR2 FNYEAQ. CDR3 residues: CASSLALAGGSTDTQYF. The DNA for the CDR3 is TGTGCCAGCAGCTTAGCTTTAGCGGGGGGGAGCACAGATACGCAGTATTTT. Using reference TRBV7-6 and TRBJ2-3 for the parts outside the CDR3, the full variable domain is GAGVSQSPRYKVTKRGQDVALRCDPISGHVSLYWYRQALGQGPEFLTYFNYEAQQDKSGLPNDRFSAERPEGSISTLTIQRTEQRDSAMYRCASSLALAGGSTDTQYFGPGTRLTVL.

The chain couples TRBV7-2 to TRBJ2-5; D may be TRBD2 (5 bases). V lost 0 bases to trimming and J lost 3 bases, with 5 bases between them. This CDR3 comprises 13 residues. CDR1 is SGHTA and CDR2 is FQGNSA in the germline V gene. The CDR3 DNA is TGTGCCAGCAGCTTAGCGAGGGAAGAGACCCAGTACTTC. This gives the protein CASSLAREETQYF.

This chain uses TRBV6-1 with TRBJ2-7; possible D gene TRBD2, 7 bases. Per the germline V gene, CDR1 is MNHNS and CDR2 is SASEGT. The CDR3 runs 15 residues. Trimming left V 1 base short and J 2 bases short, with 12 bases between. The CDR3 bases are TGTGCCAGCAGTGAAGATGGGGGGGGGCCCTACGAGCAGTACTTC. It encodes CASSEDGGGPYEQYF.

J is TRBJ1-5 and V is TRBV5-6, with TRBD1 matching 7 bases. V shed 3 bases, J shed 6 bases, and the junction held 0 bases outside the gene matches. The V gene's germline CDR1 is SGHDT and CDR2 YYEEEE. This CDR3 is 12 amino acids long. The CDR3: CASSYRGQPQHF. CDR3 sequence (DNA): TGTGCCAGCAGCTACAGGGGTCAGCCCCAGCATTTT.

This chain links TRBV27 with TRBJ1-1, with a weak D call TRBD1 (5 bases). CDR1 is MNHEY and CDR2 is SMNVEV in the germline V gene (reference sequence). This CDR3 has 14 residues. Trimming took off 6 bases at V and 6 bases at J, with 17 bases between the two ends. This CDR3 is CASRLLGAGAEAFF. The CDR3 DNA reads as TGTGCCAGCAGGCTGCTTGGGGCGGGGGCTGAAGCTTTCTTT.

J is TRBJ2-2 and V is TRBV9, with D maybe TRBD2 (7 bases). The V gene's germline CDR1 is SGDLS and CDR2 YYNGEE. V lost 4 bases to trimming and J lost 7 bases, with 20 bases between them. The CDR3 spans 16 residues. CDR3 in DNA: TGTGCCAGCAGCTCCGATGGGGGGGCGCGAAACGGGGAGCTGTTTTTT. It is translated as CASSSDGGARNGELFF.

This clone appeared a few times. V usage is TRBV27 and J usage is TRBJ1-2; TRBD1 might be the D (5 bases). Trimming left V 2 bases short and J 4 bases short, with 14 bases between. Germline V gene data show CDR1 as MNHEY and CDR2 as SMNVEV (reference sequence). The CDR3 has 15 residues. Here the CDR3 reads CASSLTSRVSYGYTF. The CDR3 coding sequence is TGTGCCAGCAGTTTAACATCCAGGGTCAGCTATGGCTACACCTTC.

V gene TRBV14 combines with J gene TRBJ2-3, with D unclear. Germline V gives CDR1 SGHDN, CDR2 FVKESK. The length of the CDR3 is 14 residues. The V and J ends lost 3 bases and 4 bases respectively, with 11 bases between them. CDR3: CASSQALGADTQYF. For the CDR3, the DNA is TGTGCCAGCAGCCAGGCCCTAGGTGCAGATACGCAGTATTTT.